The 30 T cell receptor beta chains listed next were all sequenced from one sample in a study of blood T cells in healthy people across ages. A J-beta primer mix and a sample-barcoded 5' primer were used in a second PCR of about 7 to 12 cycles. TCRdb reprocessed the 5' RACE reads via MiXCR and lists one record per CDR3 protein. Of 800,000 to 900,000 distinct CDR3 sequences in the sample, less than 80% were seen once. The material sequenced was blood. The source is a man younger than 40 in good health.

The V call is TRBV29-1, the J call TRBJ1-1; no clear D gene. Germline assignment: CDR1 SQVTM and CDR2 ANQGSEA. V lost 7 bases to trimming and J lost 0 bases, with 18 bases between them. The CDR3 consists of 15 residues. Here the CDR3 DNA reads TGCAGCGCCTGGGCCAATATAGGGATGAACACTGAAGCTTTCTTT. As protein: CSAWANIGMNTEAFF. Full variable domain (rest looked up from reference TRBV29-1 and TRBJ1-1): SAVISQKPSRDICQRGTSLTIQCQVDSQVTMMFWYRQQPGQSLTLIATANQGSEATYESGFVIDKFPISRPNLTFSTLTVSNMSPEDSSIYLCSAWANIGMNTEAFFGQGTRLTVV.

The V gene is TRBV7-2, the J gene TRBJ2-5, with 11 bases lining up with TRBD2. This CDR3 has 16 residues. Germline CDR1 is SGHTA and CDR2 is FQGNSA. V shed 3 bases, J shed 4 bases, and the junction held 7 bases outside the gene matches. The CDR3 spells CASSFTGTSGGETQYF. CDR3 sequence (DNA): TGTGCCAGCAGCTTTACCGGGACTAGCGGCGGAGAGACCCAGTACTTC.

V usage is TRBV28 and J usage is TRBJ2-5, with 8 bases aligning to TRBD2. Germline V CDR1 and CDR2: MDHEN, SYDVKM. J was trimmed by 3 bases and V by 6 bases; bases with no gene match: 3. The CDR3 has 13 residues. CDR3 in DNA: TGTGCCAGCAGACCAGCGGGGGAAGAGACCCAGTACTTC. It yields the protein CASRPAGEETQYF.

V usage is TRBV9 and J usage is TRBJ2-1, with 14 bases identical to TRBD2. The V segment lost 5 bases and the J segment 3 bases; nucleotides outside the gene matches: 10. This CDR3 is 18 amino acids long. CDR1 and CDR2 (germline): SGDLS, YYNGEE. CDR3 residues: CASSSTGTSGGFYNEQFF. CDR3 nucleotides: TGTGCCAGCAGTTCGACCGGGACTAGCGGGGGTTTCTACAATGAGCAGTTCTTC.

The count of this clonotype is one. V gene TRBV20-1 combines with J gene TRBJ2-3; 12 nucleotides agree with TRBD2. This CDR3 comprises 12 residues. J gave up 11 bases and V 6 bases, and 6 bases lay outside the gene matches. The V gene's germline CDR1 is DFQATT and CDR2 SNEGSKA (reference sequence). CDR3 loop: CSAGGLAGLQYF. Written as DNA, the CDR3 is TGCAGTGCCGGCGGACTAGCGGGGCTGCAGTATTTT.

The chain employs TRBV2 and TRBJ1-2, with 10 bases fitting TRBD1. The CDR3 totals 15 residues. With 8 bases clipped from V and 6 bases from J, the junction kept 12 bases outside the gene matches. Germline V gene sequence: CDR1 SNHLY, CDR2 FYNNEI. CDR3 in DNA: TGTGCCAGCGTTACCGATGCCGGGACAGGGGATGGCTACACCTTC. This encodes CASVTDAGTGDGYTF.

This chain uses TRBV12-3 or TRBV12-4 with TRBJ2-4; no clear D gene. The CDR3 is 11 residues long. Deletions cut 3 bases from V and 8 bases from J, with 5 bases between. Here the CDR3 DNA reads TGTGCCAGCAGTTTGTTACACATTCAGTACTTC. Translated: CASSLLHIQYF.

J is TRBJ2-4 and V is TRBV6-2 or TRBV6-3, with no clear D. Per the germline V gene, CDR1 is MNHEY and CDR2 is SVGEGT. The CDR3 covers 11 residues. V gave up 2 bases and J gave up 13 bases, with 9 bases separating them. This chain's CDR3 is CASSYPTEQYF. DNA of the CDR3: TGTGCCAGCAGTTACCCGACGGAGCAGTACTTC.

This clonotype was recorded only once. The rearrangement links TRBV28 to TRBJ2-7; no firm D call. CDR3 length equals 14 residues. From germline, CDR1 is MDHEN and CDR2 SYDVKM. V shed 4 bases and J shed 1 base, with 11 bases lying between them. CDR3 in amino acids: CASSWPDKSYEQYF. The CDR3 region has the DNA TGTGCCAGCAGTTGGCCTGACAAGTCCTACGAGCAGTACTTC.

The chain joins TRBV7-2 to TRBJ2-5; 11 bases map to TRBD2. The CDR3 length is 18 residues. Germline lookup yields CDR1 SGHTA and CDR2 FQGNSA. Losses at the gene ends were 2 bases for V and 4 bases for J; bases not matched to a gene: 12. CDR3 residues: CASSLRTLPGTSGETQYF. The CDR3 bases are TGTGCCAGCAGCTTAAGGACCCTCCCCGGGACTAGCGGAGAGACCCAGTACTTC.

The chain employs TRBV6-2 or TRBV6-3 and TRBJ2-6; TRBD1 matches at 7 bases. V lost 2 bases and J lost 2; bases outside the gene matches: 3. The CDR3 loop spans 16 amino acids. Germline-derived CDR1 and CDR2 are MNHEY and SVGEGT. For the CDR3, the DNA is TGTGCCAGCAGTTACCTGCAGGGGGCTGGGGCCAACGTCCTGACTTTC. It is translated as CASSYLQGAGANVLTF.

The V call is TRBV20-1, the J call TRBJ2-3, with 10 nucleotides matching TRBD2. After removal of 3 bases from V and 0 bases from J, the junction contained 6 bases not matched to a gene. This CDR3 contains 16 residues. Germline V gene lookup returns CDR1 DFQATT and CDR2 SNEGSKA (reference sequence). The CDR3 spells CSASPSGGVSTDTQYF. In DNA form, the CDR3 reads TGCAGTGCTAGCCCTAGCGGGGGAGTTAGCACAGATACGCAGTATTTT.

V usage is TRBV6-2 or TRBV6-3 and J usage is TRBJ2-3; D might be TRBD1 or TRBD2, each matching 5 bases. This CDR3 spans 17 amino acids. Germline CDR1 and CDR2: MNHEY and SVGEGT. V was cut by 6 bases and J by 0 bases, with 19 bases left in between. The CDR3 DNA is TGTGCCAGCAGACCCCTTCCGGGACGAGGGAGCACAGATACGCAGTATTTT. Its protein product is CASRPLPGRGSTDTQYF.

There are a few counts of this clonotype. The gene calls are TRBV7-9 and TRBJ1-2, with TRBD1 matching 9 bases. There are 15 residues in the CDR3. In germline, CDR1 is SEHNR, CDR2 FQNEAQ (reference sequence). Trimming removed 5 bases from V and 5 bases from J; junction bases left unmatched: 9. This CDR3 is CASSHAGTGRYGYTF. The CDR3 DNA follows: TGTGCCAGCAGCCATGCCGGGACAGGGCGTTATGGCTACACCTTC. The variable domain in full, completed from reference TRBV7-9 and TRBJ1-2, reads DTGVSQNPRHKITKRGQNVTFRCDPISEHNRLYWYRQTLGQGPEFLTYFQNEAQLEKSRLLSDRFSAERPKGSFSTLEIQRTEQGDSAMYLCASSHAGTGRYGYTFGSGTRLTVV.

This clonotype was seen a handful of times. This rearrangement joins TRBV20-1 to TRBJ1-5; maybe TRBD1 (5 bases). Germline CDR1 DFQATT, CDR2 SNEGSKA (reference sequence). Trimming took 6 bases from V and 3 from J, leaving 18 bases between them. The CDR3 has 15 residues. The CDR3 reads CSASTPRGNNQPQHF. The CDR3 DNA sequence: TGCAGTGCCAGTACCCCTCGGGGGAACAATCAGCCCCAGCATTTT.

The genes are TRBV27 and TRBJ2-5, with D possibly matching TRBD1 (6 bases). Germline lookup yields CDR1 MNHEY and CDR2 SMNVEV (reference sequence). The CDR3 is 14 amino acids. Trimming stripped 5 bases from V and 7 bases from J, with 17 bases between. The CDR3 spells CASSPTTGYGTQYF. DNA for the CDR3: TGTGCCAGCAGTCCAACCACAGGGTATGGGACCCAGTACTTC.

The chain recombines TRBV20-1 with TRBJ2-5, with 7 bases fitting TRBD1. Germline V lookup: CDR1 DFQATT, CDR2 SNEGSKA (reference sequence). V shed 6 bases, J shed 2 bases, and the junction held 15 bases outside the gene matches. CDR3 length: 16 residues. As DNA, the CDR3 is TGCAGTGCCAACGTTGTCGGGACAGTGACTCAAGAGACCCAGTACTTC. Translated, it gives CSANVVGTVTQETQYF.

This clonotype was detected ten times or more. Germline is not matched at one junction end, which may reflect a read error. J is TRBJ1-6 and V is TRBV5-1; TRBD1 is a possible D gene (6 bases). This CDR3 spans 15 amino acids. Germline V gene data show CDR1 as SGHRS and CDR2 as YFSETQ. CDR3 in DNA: TGCGCCAGCAGATTGGGGGCAGGACAGAATTCACCCCTCCACTTT. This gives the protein CASRLGAGQNSPLHF.

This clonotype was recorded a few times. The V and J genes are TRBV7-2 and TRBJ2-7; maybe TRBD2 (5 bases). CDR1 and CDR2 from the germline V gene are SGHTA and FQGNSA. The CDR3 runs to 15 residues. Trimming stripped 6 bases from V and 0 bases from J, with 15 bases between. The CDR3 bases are TGTGCCAGCAGGAGACACGGACTCAGCTCCTACGAGCAGTACTTC. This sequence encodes CASRRHGLSSYEQYF. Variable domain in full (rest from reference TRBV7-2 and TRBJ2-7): GAGVSQSPSNKVTEKGKDVELRCDPISGHTALYWYRQSLGQGLEFLIYFQGNSAPDKSGLPSDRFSAERTGGSVSTLTIQRTQQEDSAVYLCASRRHGLSSYEQYFGPGTRLTVT.

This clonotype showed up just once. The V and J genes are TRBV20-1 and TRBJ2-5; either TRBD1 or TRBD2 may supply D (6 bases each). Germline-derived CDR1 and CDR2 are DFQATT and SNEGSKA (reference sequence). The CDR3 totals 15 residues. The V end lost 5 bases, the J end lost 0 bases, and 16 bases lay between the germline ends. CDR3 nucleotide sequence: TGCAGTGCTGCCGCCGGGGGCTCGTACCAAGAGACCCAGTACTTC. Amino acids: CSAAAGGSYQETQYF.

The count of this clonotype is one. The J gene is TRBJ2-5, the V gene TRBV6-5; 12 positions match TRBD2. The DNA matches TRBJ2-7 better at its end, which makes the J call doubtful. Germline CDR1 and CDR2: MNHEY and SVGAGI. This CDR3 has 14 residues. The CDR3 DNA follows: TGTGCCAGTAGATGGACTAGCGGGGTCAACGAGCAGTACTTC. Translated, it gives CASRWTSGVNEQYF.

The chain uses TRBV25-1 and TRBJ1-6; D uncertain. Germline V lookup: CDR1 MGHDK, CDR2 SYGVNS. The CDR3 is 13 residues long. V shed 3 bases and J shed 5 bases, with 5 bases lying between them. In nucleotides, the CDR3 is TGTGCCAGCAGTGAGGCTCATAATTCACCCCTCCACTTT. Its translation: CASSEAHNSPLHF.

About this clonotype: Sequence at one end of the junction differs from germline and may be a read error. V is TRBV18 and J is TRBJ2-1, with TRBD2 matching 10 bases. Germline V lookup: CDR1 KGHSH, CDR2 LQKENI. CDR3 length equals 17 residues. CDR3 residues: CAGSPSTAGGPGNEQFF. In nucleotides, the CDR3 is TGTGCCGGCTCTCCCTCGACAGCGGGGGGGCCTGGCAATGAGCAGTTCTTC. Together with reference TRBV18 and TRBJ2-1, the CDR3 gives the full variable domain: NAGVMQNPRHLVRRRGQEARLRCSPMKGHSHVYWYRQLPEEGLKFMVYLQKENIIDESGMPKERFSAEFPKEGPSILRIQQVVRGDSAAYFCAGSPSTAGGPGNEQFFGPGTRLTVL.

The CDR3: CASSDRGQPYNEQFF. CDR3 sequence (DNA): TGTGCCAGCAGTGATCGGGGGCAACCATACAATGAGCAGTTCTTC. The rearrangement links TRBV2 to TRBJ2-1; D is perhaps TRBD1 or TRBD2 (6 bases each). This CDR3 has 15 amino acids. The ends were cut back, 3 bases at V and 4 bases at J, with 13 bases in the middle. Germline CDR1 and CDR2: SNHLY and FYNNEI.

The CDR3 DNA reads as TGCAGTGCTCACGACAGGCCTAACTCTGGGGCCAACGTCCTGACTTTC. It encodes CSAHDRPNSGANVLTF. The chain couples TRBV20-1 to TRBJ2-6; the D gene is possibly TRBD1 (6 bases). The CDR3 consists of 16 residues. The germline V gene encodes CDR1 DFQATT and CDR2 SNEGSKA (reference sequence). V shed 5 bases and J shed 0 bases, with 14 bases lying between them.

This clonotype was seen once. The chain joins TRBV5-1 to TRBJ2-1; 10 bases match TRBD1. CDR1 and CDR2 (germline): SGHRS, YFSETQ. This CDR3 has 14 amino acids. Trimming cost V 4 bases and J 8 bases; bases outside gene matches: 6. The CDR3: CASSPGDRGYEQFF. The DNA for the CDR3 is TGCGCCAGCAGCCCCGGGGACAGGGGATATGAGCAGTTCTTC.

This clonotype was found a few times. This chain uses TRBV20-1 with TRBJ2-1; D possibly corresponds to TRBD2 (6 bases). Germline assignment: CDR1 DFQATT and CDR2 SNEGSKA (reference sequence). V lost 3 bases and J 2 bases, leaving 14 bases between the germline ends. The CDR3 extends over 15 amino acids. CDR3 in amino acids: CSARSRGATYNEQFF. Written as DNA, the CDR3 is TGCAGTGCTAGGTCTCGCGGGGCGACCTACAATGAGCAGTTCTTC.

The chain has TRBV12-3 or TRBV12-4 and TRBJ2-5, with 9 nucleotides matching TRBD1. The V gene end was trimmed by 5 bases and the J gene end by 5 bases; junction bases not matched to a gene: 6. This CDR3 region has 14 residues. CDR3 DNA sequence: TGTGCCAGCAGTCTAGGACAGGGGTGGGAGACCCAGTACTTC. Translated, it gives CASSLGQGWETQYF.

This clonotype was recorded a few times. CDR3 protein: CSVEGGALSTDTQYF. CDR3 DNA sequence: TGCAGCGTTGAAGGCGGGGCGCTTAGCACAGATACGCAGTATTTT. The V gene is TRBV29-1, the J gene TRBJ2-3; a possible D gene is TRBD2 (6 bases). Trimming stripped 1 base from V and 0 bases from J, with 11 bases between. CDR1 SQVTM and CDR2 ANQGSEA come from the germline V gene. The length of the CDR3 is 15 residues.

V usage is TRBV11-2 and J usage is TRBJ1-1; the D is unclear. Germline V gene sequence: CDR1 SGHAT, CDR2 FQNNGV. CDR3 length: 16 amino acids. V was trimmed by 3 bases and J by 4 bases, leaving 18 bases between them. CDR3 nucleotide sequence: TGTGCCAGCAGCTTCCTAGGGCGGTTGAGAGGCACTGAAGCTTTCTTT. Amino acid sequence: CASSFLGRLRGTEAFF. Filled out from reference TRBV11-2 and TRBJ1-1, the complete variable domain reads EAGVAQSPRYKIIEKRQSVAFWCNPISGHATLYWYQQILGQGPKLLIQFQNNGVVDDSQLPKDRFSAERLKGVDSTLKIQPAKLEDSAVYLCASSFLGRLRGTEAFFGQGTRLTVV.